This TCR beta chain was identified during a study of OX40 agonist ivuxolimab in advanced cancers. Study at large: Dose-escalation cases comprised hepatocellular carcinoma, melanoma, renal cell or head and neck cancer. Regarding the study as a whole: Clonal expansion by week 6 occurred in CD4+ and CD8+ blood T cells (at 0.1 to 3.0 mg/kg).

The method was immunoSEQ multiplex PCR; TCRdb's version includes in-frame clones alone and lacks a portion of them. The sample has tens of thousands of clones; 80% to 85% are singletons. A remark on this clone: The antigen is unknown.

Individuals having autoimmune disease history or systemic immunosuppression were not enrolled. This clonotype was obtained from an adult with an advanced solid tumor such as melanoma, head and neck, liver or kidney cancer. Sequencing used CD4+ or CD8+ T cells sorted from blood, obtained in a trial of the OX40 agonist ivuxolimab.

DNA of the CDR3: TGTGCCACACGGGGATCCGGGACAGGGGGACTCCTGCTGAACACTGAAGCTTTCTTT. This codes for CATRGSGTGGLLLNTEAFF. The chain joins TRBV15 to TRBJ1-1; 11 bases are a match to TRBD1. V was pared by 9 bases and J by 0 bases, with 18 bases of the junction left unmatched. The germline CDR1 and CDR2 sequences are LNHNV and YYDKDF (reference sequence). The CDR3 is 19 residues long.